This T cell receptor (beta chain) was identified during a study of CD8+CD57+ T cells in acquired aplastic anemia. This clonotype was detected many times. CDR3 size: 11 residues. Germline loops: CDR1 SNHLY, CDR2 FYNNEI. Trimming pared 4 bases from V and 11 bases from J, leaving 10 bases between. Genomic DNA was employed as the template in profiling TCR beta VDJ and CDR3. Each CDR3 protein gets one entry after TCRdb re-called the reads with MiXCR. The repertoire holds around 200,000 distinct CDR3 sequences, with about 50% as singletons. The sequenced patients had an expansion of CD8+CD57+ cells seen by flow cytometry.

The rearrangement joins TRBV2 to TRBJ2-3; unclear D gene. This TCR came from a human donor with aplastic anemia. Sequenced: sorted CD4+, CD8+, or CD8+CD57+ T cells (not recorded which) from PBMCs. CDR3 region: CASSVERGQYF. CDR3 in DNA: TGTGCCAGCAGTGTAGAAAGAGGGCAGTATTTT.